These 6 T cell receptor beta chains came from one sample sequenced in a study of pediatric ulcerative colitis. During colonoscopy, one to two rectal pinch biopsies were collected. The protocol was immunoSEQ multiplex PCR, while the TCRdb copy is restricted to in-frame clones and leaves out a portion. The sample has 15,000 to 20,000 clones, around 80% seen once. The sample comprised gut tissue. The receptors shown here come from a boy aged 10-17 years who was a control in a study of pediatric ulcerative colitis.

V usage is TRBV5-8 and J usage is TRBJ1-5; D ambiguous. Between the trimmed V and J ends, which lost 4 bases and 3 bases, there was a span of 11 bases. The germline V gene encodes CDR1 SGHTS and CDR2 YDEGEE. The CDR3 spans 14 residues. CDR3 bases: TGTGCCAGCAGCGCGGACGGCTTCAATCAGCCCCAGCATTTT. This encodes CASSADGFNQPQHF.

The V gene is TRBV5-4, the J gene TRBJ2-7; unclear D gene. Trimming shortened V by 5 bases and J by 7 bases, and 13 bases separated the two germline ends. This CDR3 contains 12 residues. CDR1 is SGHNT and CDR2 is YYREEE in the germline V gene (reference sequence). CDR3: CASRAQEGEQYF. The CDR3 DNA follows: TGTGCCAGCAGGGCCCAAGAAGGAGAGCAGTACTTC.

V and J are TRBV28 and TRBJ2-1, with TRBD2 identical over 7 bases. V lost 4 bases to trimming and J lost 3 bases; unmatched junction nucleotides: 12. Germline V gives CDR1 MDHEN, CDR2 SYDVKM. The CDR3 extends over 17 amino acids. The CDR3 DNA reads TGTGCCAGCAGTTCAAACTGGGGGGAGGGCCTCTACAATGAGCAGTTCTTC. As protein: CASSSNWGEGLYNEQFF. The whole variable domain, filled in from reference TRBV28 and TRBJ2-1, reads DVKVTQSSRYLVKRTGEKVFLECVQDMDHENMFWYRQDPGLGLRLIYFSYDVKMKEKGDIPEGYSVSREKKERFSLILESASTNQTSMYLCASSSNWGEGLYNEQFFGPGTRLTVL.

The chain uses TRBV2 and TRBJ2-7; D is undetermined. CDR1 is SNHLY, CDR2 FYNNEI, per germline. CDR3 length: 13 amino acids. The V gene lost 0 bases and the J gene lost 4 bases, with 7 bases spanning the gap. The CDR3 nucleotides read TGTGCCAGCAGTGAAGCGCTCGGATACGAGCAGTACTTC. Its translation is CASSEALGYEQYF.

This clone has just a few counts. This chain joins TRBV6-6 and TRBJ2-3; maybe TRBD2 (5 bases). The germline CDR1 and CDR2 sequences are MNHNY and SVGAGI (reference sequence). V was clipped by 3 bases and J by 2 bases, with 12 bases between them. This CDR3 has 15 residues. CDR3 protein: CASSYFSGDTDTQYF. The CDR3 DNA sequence: TGTGCCAGCAGTTATTTTTCCGGGGACACAGATACGCAGTATTTT.

The chain recombines TRBV14 with TRBJ1-2; 8 bases match TRBD1. Germline-derived CDR1 and CDR2 are SGHDN and FVKESK. The CDR3 is 14 amino acids. J lost 6 bases, V lost 1 base, and 4 bases had no gene match. CDR3 amino acids: CASSQVTGGNGYTF. The CDR3 nucleotides are TGTGCCAGCAGCCAAGTAACAGGGGGAAATGGCTACACCTTC.